This TCR beta chain originates from a study of blood T cell repertoires in COVID-19 (dated by TCRdb to 2020 to 2022). In the study overall: Samples covering the acute and convalescent phases of COVID-19 were provided by collaborators in the United States, Italy and Spain. Sample metadata almost always included a de-identified subject ID, COVID-19 status, age in years and sex. The repertoires were released in a freely available public database intended as a resource for research on the immune response to SARS-CoV-2. HLA class I and class II types, where available, came from metadata supplied by the sample provider rather than from assay-based typing. The material from the prospective study consisted of cDNA or gDNA derived from T cells, B-cell-depleted T cells, or PBMCs. Samples were obtained from the ongoing ImmuneRACE study (first 160 participants) and from some 1,200 subjects provided by 6 global collaborators. Subjects who had been exposed to COVID-19, were actively infected with it, or had recovered from it provided the deeply sampled blood TCRbeta repertoires that made up the dataset.

For this clone: Its antigen has not been determined. Base-call qualities are not available, and no considerably larger clone is one nucleotide away.

The collaborating institutions used their own protocols to collect whole blood in K2EDTA tubes. For TCRbeta analysis, collaborators shipped samples as frozen whole blood, isolated PBMCs, or DNA extracted from either of those sample types. The full study reports these points: The amount of clinical and demographic metadata varied by source and participant and was provided uncurated.

The CDR3 runs 16 amino acids, cysteine and phenylalanine included. The CDR3 DNA has 48 bases and is translated from base 1. CDR1 and CDR2 (LGHNA, YSLEER) derive from the germline V gene. Cut back by 1 base and 0 bases, the V and J ends lie 10 bases apart. TCRbeta CDR3 regions were amplified from genomic DNA by means of the immunoSEQ Assay, a bias-controlled multiplex PCR. In the authors' own workflow: Nucleated cell counts per sample were estimated from amplification of reference gene primers within the assay. To quantify the absolute abundance of each unique TCRbeta CDR3 rearrangement, sequence reads were collapsed and filtered. Productive Simpson clonality was computed per sample as the square root of Simpson's diversity index over productive rearrangements. TCRdb re-hosts the immuneACCESS table, in-frame sequences only. Its copies lack some clones; in the studies checked, an unresolved V gene accounts for under half of them, and the cause for the rest is not known. That table gives V, J and clone size, and the DNA gave D and trimming. Present in this sample are 130,000 or so clones, around nine tenths of which were seen just once. The ten largest clones take up approximately 1.4% of the sample.

Recombination connected TRBV4-3 to TRBJ1-3, with an unclear D gene assignment. What was sequenced was peripheral blood. The clonotype was recovered from a woman aged 55-70 years with acute or convalescent COVID-19. The CDR3 protein is CASSQVWQDSGNTIYF. The nucleotide sequence is TGCGCCAGCAGCCAAGTGTGGCAAGACTCTGGAAACACCATATATTTT.